This is a list of T cell receptor beta chains from one sample in a study of long-term antiretroviral therapy in people with HIV. Sequenced by immunoSEQ multiplex PCR; TCRdb stores in-frame clones only, minus some. The table shows 20,000 to 30,000 clones, with about 80% occurring only once. Sequences were derived from unsorted PBMCs, sampled 0.7 years before starting antiretroviral therapy. These receptors were taken from a man aged 30 to 39 with HIV. CDR3s include the opening cysteine and the closing phenylalanine or tryptophan. The D gene is left open where the match is weak. Clone size is given for some rows only: seen once, a few or many times, or a class if the clone is expanded.

j_call: TRBJ2-1; d_call: -; v_call: TRBV14; clone_size: -; cdr3_nt: TGTGCCAGCAGCCAAGAGGAGGACTTCTCCTACAATGAGCAGTTCTTC; cdr3_aa: CASSQEEDFSYNEQFF
j_call: TRBJ1-6; d_call: -; v_call: TRBV4-1; clone_size: -; cdr3_nt: TGCGCCAGCAGCCAAGATAGACCAGGGATCCAGTCACCCCTCCACTTT; cdr3_aa: CASSQDRPGIQSPLHF
j_call: TRBJ1-1; d_call: -; v_call: TRBV6-6; clone_size: -; cdr3_nt: TGTGCCAGTACAGGGAGCGAGAACACTGAAGCTTTCTTT; cdr3_aa: CASTGSENTEAFF
j_call: TRBJ2-5; d_call: -; v_call: TRBV7-2; clone_size: -; cdr3_nt: TGTGCCAGCAGCTTAGCGCCGTTGGGGGGTAGGCAAGAGACCCAGTACTTC; cdr3_aa: CASSLAPLGGRQETQYF
j_call: TRBJ2-7; d_call: -; v_call: TRBV30; clone_size: -; cdr3_nt: TGTGCCTGGAGTGTTGACAGACGTCCAAGCGAGCAGTACTTC; cdr3_aa: CAWSVDRRPSEQYF
j_call: TRBJ2-7; d_call: -; v_call: TRBV6-1; clone_size: -; cdr3_nt: TGTGCCAGCAGTGAATATGCGCTAGTCTACGAGCAGTACTTC; cdr3_aa: CASSEYALVYEQYF
j_call: TRBJ1-1; d_call: TRBD1; v_call: TRBV6-4; clone_size: -; cdr3_nt: TGTGCCAGCAGAGCCGGGACAGGGGGAAATACTGAAGCTTTCTTT; cdr3_aa: CASRAGTGGNTEAFF
j_call: TRBJ2-7; d_call: -; v_call: TRBV7-2; clone_size: once; cdr3_nt: TGTGCCAGCAGCTTAGCCCCCGGTGGGGGGGGCGGTTACGAGCAGTACTTC; cdr3_aa: CASSLAPGGGGGYEQYF
j_call: TRBJ2-1; d_call: -; v_call: TRBV5-1; clone_size: -; cdr3_nt: TGCGCCAGCAGCTTGACGGGAAACAATGAGCAGTTCTTC; cdr3_aa: CASSLTGNNEQFF
j_call: TRBJ2-5; d_call: TRBD1; v_call: TRBV18; clone_size: once; cdr3_nt: TGTGCCAGCTCACTAGACAGGGGGCGAGAGACCCAGTACTTC; cdr3_aa: CASSLDRGRETQYF
j_call: TRBJ2-5; d_call: -; v_call: TRBV7-7; clone_size: once; cdr3_nt: TGTGCCAGCAGCTTAGTTGATGATGAGACCCAGTACTTC; cdr3_aa: CASSLVDDETQYF
j_call: TRBJ2-5; d_call: TRBD2; v_call: TRBV7-3; clone_size: -; cdr3_nt: TGTGCCAGCAGCTTAATAGGGACTAGCGGGTGCCAAGAGACCCAGTACTTC; cdr3_aa: CASSLIGTSGCQETQYF
j_call: TRBJ1-4; d_call: -; v_call: TRBV2; clone_size: -; cdr3_nt: TGTGCCAGCAGGGGCGGAGGGTCCGTTTCTGAAAAACTGTTTTTT; cdr3_aa: CASRGGGSVSEKLFF
j_call: TRBJ1-4; d_call: -; v_call: TRBV6-1; clone_size: -; cdr3_nt: TGTGCCAGCAGTGAAGGCCGGCTGAAAAATGAAAAACTGTTTTTT; cdr3_aa: CASSEGRLKNEKLFF
j_call: TRBJ2-5; d_call: -; v_call: TRBV5-5; clone_size: -; cdr3_nt: TGTGCCAGCAGCTTGGAGGGGCAGGTTCAAGAGACCCAGTACTTC; cdr3_aa: CASSLEGQVQETQYF
j_call: TRBJ2-7; d_call: TRBD2; v_call: TRBV2; clone_size: -; cdr3_nt: TGTGCCAGCAGCCATGACGCGGGGGGAAGCTCCTACGAGCAGTACTTC; cdr3_aa: CASSHDAGGSSYEQYF
j_call: TRBJ2-5; d_call: -; v_call: TRBV5-4; clone_size: -; cdr3_nt: TGTGCCAGCAGCCCCTGGGGCGAACCCCAAGGGGAGACCCAGTACTTC; cdr3_aa: CASSPWGEPQGETQYF
j_call: TRBJ1-5; d_call: -; v_call: TRBV10-2; clone_size: -; cdr3_nt: TGCGCCAGCCGGGCGGTAGGTCAGCCCCAGCATTTT; cdr3_aa: CASRAVGQPQHF
j_call: TRBJ2-7; d_call: TRBD2; v_call: TRBV10-3; clone_size: medium-sized; cdr3_nt: TGTGCCATCCAGCCCGGACTAGCGGGGGGGCGGGAGCAGTACTTC; cdr3_aa: CAIQPGLAGGREQYF
j_call: TRBJ2-7; d_call: -; v_call: TRBV18; clone_size: -; cdr3_nt: TGTGCCAGCTCACCACGACACGAGCAGTACTTC; cdr3_aa: CASSPRHEQYF
j_call: TRBJ2-7; d_call: -; v_call: TRBV6-6; clone_size: -; cdr3_nt: TGTGCCAGCAGACAGGGGGGGTCCTACGAGCAGTACTTC; cdr3_aa: CASRQGGSYEQYF
j_call: TRBJ2-6; d_call: TRBD2; v_call: TRBV4-2; clone_size: -; cdr3_nt: TGTGCCAGCAGCACAGGACTAGCGGGTACTGGGGCCAACGTCCTGACTTTC; cdr3_aa: CASSTGLAGTGANVLTF
j_call: TRBJ1-3; d_call: -; v_call: TRBV10-3; clone_size: -; cdr3_nt: TGTGCCATCACCCCTTTTCCGATGAGCTCTGGAAACACCATATATTTT; cdr3_aa: CAITPFPMSSGNTIYF
j_call: TRBJ2-3; d_call: -; v_call: TRBV5-6; clone_size: -; cdr3_nt: TGTGCCAGCAGCTCCGCCCGGCTGGCCGAAGATACGCAGTATTTT; cdr3_aa: CASSSARLAEDTQYF
j_call: TRBJ2-3; d_call: TRBD2; v_call: TRBV18; clone_size: -; cdr3_nt: TGTGCCAGCTCACCAGTAGCGGGAGGGGGAGATACGCAGTATTTT; cdr3_aa: CASSPVAGGGDTQYF
j_call: TRBJ1-2; d_call: TRBD1; v_call: TRBV4-2; clone_size: -; cdr3_nt: TGTGCCAGCAGCCAAGGGACAGGGGCCTATGGCTACACCTTC; cdr3_aa: CASSQGTGAYGYTF
j_call: TRBJ2-1; d_call: -; v_call: TRBV6-5; clone_size: once; cdr3_nt: TGTGCCAGCAGCCGAGACCCGGGACTCAACAATGAGCAGTTCTTC; cdr3_aa: CASSRDPGLNNEQFF
j_call: TRBJ1-1; d_call: -; v_call: TRBV27; clone_size: -; cdr3_nt: TGTGCCAGCAGTTTATGGCAGGGAGCAAACACTGAAGCTTTCTTT; cdr3_aa: CASSLWQGANTEAFF
j_call: TRBJ2-1; d_call: TRBD2; v_call: TRBV2; clone_size: -; cdr3_nt: TGTGCCAGCAGTGATTGGGGGGGACTTTACAATGAGCAGTTCTTC; cdr3_aa: CASSDWGGLYNEQFF
j_call: TRBJ1-6; d_call: -; v_call: TRBV6-6; clone_size: few; cdr3_nt: TGTGCCAGCAGTTATTCTACATCAAATTCACCCCTCCACTTT; cdr3_aa: CASSYSTSNSPLHF
j_call: TRBJ2-2; d_call: TRBD1; v_call: TRBV29-1; clone_size: -; cdr3_nt: TGCAGCGTTGCCCGGGACAGGGGGCTCACCGGGGAGCTGTTTTTT; cdr3_aa: CSVARDRGLTGELFF
j_call: TRBJ2-2; d_call: -; v_call: TRBV15; clone_size: -; cdr3_nt: TGTGCCACCAGCAGAGATTATCGCGCCAACACCGGGGAGCTGTTTTTT; cdr3_aa: CATSRDYRANTGELFF
j_call: TRBJ1-2; d_call: TRBD1; v_call: TRBV27; clone_size: -; cdr3_nt: TGTGCCAGCAGACTCGGACAGGGGGTAGGCTATGGCTACACCTTC; cdr3_aa: CASRLGQGVGYGYTF
j_call: TRBJ1-2; d_call: -; v_call: TRBV27; clone_size: -; cdr3_nt: TGTGCCAGCAGCCCATCGCCGGGGACGTACTATGGCTACACCTTC; cdr3_aa: CASSPSPGTYYGYTF
j_call: TRBJ2-4; d_call: -; v_call: TRBV6-5; clone_size: -; cdr3_nt: TGTGCCAGCAGTCCCACTTTAGCCAAAAACATTCAGTACTTC; cdr3_aa: CASSPTLAKNIQYF
j_call: TRBJ1-1; d_call: -; v_call: TRBV19; clone_size: once; cdr3_nt: TGTGCCAGTAGTATTCAGGGGAGAGGTACTGAAGCTTTCTTT; cdr3_aa: CASSIQGRGTEAFF
j_call: TRBJ2-1; d_call: TRBD1; v_call: TRBV7-2; clone_size: -; cdr3_nt: TGTGCCAGCAGCCTCCGGGACAGGTCCTACAATGAGCAGTTCTTC; cdr3_aa: CASSLRDRSYNEQFF
j_call: TRBJ2-1; d_call: -; v_call: TRBV6-1; clone_size: -; cdr3_nt: TGTGCCAGCAGTGAAATTAGCGGAAGACTCGGGGAGCAGTTCTTC; cdr3_aa: CASSEISGRLGEQFF
j_call: TRBJ2-2; d_call: TRBD1; v_call: TRBV7-3; clone_size: -; cdr3_nt: TGTGCCAGCAGCCCCCAAGGGGGCGGTCCCGGGGAGCTGTTTTTT; cdr3_aa: CASSPQGGGPGELFF
j_call: TRBJ2-2; d_call: -; v_call: TRBV11-3; clone_size: -; cdr3_nt: TGTGCCAGCAGCTTTTCCGGAGGCGGGGAGCTGTTTTTT; cdr3_aa: CASSFSGGGELFF
j_call: TRBJ1-6; d_call: TRBD1; v_call: TRBV27; clone_size: -; cdr3_nt: TGTGCCAGCAGTTTGTGGGGACAGGGAGGGTCACCCCTCCACTTT; cdr3_aa: CASSLWGQGGSPLHF
j_call: TRBJ2-3; d_call: TRBD1; v_call: TRBV5-1; clone_size: -; cdr3_nt: TGCGCCAGCACCTCAGGATTGGGCCGGGACAGGAGCACAGATACGCAGTATTTT; cdr3_aa: CASTSGLGRDRSTDTQYF
j_call: TRBJ2-3; d_call: -; v_call: TRBV7-9; clone_size: -; cdr3_nt: TGTGCCAGCAGCCGGGGCGGGCCAAATACGCAGTATTTT; cdr3_aa: CASSRGGPNTQYF
j_call: TRBJ2-7; d_call: TRBD2; v_call: TRBV27; clone_size: -; cdr3_nt: TGTGCCAGCAGTTTATCGGGGGGGATCTACGAGCAGTACTTC; cdr3_aa: CASSLSGGIYEQYF
j_call: TRBJ2-3; d_call: TRBD1; v_call: TRBV10-3; clone_size: -; cdr3_nt: TGTGCCATCAGTGAGGACAGGGGACGGGTCACAGATACGCAGTATTTT; cdr3_aa: CAISEDRGRVTDTQYF
j_call: TRBJ1-3; d_call: -; v_call: TRBV2; clone_size: once; cdr3_nt: TGTGCCAGCAGTGAATGGACCCCAAGCTCTGGAAACACCATATATTTT; cdr3_aa: CASSEWTPSSGNTIYF
j_call: TRBJ1-6; d_call: -; v_call: TRBV27; clone_size: -; cdr3_nt: TGTGCCAGCAGTTTAAGGTCCCCAGGAAGCTCCTATAATTCACCCCTCCACTTT; cdr3_aa: CASSLRSPGSSYNSPLHF
j_call: TRBJ2-1; d_call: TRBD2; v_call: TRBV18; clone_size: -; cdr3_nt: TGTGCCAGCTCACCCCCCGGGCGCGGGAGGCTCTACAATGAGCAGTTCTTC; cdr3_aa: CASSPPGRGRLYNEQFF
j_call: TRBJ1-4; d_call: -; v_call: TRBV5-6; clone_size: -; cdr3_nt: TGTGCCAGCAGCTTGGAGGGGGGTGATGAAAAACTGTTTTTT; cdr3_aa: CASSLEGGDEKLFF
j_call: TRBJ1-6; d_call: -; v_call: TRBV27; clone_size: once; cdr3_nt: TGTGCCAGCAGTTCCCTACGAGCAGAGAAGTCACCCCTCCACTTT; cdr3_aa: CASSSLRAEKSPLHF
j_call: TRBJ2-2; d_call: TRBD1; v_call: TRBV11-2; clone_size: -; cdr3_nt: TGTGCCAGCAGCTTAGATCGATTTGGCAGGACAGGGGCGGCCGGGGAGCTGTTTTTT; cdr3_aa: CASSLDRFGRTGAAGELFF
j_call: TRBJ2-5; d_call: TRBD1; v_call: TRBV9; clone_size: -; cdr3_nt: TGTGCCAGCAGCGCCCGGACAGGTACCCTCCAAGAGACCCAGTACTTC; cdr3_aa: CASSARTGTLQETQYF